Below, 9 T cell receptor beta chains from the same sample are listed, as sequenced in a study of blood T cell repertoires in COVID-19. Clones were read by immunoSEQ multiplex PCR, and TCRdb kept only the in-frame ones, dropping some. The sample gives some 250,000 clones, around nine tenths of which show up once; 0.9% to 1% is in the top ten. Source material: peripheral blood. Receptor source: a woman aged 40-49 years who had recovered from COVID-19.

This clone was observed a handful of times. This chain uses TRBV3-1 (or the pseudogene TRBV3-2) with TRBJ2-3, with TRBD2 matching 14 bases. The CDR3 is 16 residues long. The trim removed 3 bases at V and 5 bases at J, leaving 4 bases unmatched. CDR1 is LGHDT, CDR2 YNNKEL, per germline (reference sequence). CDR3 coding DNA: TGTGCCAGCAGCCAGGCGGGACTAGCGGGAGTAGATACGCAGTATTTT. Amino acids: CASSQAGLAGVDTQYF.

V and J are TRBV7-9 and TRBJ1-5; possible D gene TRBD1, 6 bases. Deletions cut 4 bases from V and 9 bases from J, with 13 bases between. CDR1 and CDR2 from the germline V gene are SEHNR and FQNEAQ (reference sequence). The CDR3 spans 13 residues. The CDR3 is CASSSQGLGPQHF. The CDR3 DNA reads TGTGCCAGCAGCTCACAGGGTTTAGGGCCCCAGCATTTT.

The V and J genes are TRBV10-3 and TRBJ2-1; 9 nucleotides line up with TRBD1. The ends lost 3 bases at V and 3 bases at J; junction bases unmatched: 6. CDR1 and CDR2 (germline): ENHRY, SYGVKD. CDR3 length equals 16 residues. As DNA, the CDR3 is TGTGCCATCAGTGATAGGGACAGGGACAACTACAATGAGCAGTTCTTC. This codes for CAISDRDRDNYNEQFF.

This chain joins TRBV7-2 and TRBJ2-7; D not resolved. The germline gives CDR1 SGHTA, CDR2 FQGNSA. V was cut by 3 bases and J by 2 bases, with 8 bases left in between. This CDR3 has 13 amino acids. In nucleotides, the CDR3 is TGTGCCAGCAGCTTGGCGGCGACCTACGAGCAGTACTTC. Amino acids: CASSLAATYEQYF.

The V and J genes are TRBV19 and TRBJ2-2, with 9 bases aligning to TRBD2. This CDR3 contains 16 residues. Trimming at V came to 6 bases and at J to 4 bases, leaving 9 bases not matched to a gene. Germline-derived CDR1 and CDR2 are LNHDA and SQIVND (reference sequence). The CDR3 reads CASRLQWREGTGELFF. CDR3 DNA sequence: TGTGCCAGTAGACTCCAGTGGCGGGAGGGCACCGGGGAGCTGTTTTTT.

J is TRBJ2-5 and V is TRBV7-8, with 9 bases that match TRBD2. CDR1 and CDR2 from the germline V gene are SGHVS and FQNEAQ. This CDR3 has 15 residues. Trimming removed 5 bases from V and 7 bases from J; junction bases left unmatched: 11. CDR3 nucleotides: TGTGCCAGCAGCCCCGGGACTAGCCAACTCCGGACCCAGTACTTC. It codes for CASSPGTSQLRTQYF.

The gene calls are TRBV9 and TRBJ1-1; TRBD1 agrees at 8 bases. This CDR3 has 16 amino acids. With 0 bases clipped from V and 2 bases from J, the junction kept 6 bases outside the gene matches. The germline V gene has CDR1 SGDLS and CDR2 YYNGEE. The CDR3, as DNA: TGTGCCAGCAGCGTAGATTGGGGGACAGGCAACACTGAAGCTTTCTTT. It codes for CASSVDWGTGNTEAFF.

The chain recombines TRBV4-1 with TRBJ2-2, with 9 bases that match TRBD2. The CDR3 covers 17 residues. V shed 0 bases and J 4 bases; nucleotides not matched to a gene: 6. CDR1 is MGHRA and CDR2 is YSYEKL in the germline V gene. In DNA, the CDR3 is TGCGCCAGCAGCCAAGAACCCAGCGGGAGGCCCACCGGGGAGCTGTTTTTT. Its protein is CASSQEPSGRPTGELFF.

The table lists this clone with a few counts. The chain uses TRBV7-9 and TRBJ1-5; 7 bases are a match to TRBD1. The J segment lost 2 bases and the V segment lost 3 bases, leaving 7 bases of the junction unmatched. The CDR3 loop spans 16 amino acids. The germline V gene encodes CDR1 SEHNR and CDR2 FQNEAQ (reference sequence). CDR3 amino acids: CASSLGPGTGNQPQHF. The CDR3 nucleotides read TGTGCCAGCAGCTTGGGGCCGGGGACAGGCAATCAGCCCCAGCATTTT.